Sequencing of this T cell receptor beta chain was carried out in a study of T cell clonality in common variable immunodeficiency (dated by TCRdb to 2014 to 2015). This clone has at least ten counts. No antigen is known for it. The sequenced fragment ends 3 residues before the CDR3 boundary, so the rest is inferred from the germline J gene. Both CVID patients and healthy controls were predominantly of Caucasian heritage. Heparinized peripheral whole blood samples of about 5 to 8.5 ml were collected from each donor. Genomic DNA from adults with common variable immune deficiency (CVID) and from healthy adult controls was used to sequence TCRbeta CDR3 repertoires. There were approximately 22 healthy adult volunteers in the control group (roughly 12 female and 10 or so male), ranging in age from about 20 to 75 years, with a mean age of about 32. Diluted blood was subjected to density centrifugation over Hypaque 1077 or Ficoll-Paque for isolation of peripheral blood mononuclear cells. Unsorted mononuclear cells served as the source of genomic DNA, which was extracted either by Qiagen column purification or by a centrifugation-based method.

The germline V gene (reference sequence) provides CDR1 SEHNR and CDR2 FQNEAQ. Cut back by 0 bases and 2 bases, the V and J ends lie 8 bases apart. The CDR3, cysteine through phenylalanine, is 15 amino acids long. The DNA has 36 bases, all within the CDR3, and is read from base 1. Overall results and qualifications from the work: According to the authors, figuring out what caused the increased clonality in CVID would require sequencing the repertoires of T cell subpopulations. TCRbeta clonality was higher in CVID subjects than in healthy controls (t-test p = 0.018), and the increase was most characteristic of about a third of subjects. Correlations of repertoire features with clinical complications were constrained by heterogeneity among patients within the CVID cohort. CVID subjects shared fewer TCRbeta clones with each other than healthy controls did (p < 0.0001). CVID TCRbeta sequences were reported to have fewer deletions and N-nucleotide insertions and to lack highly modified clones with 13 or more V deletions. Even though DNA input was equal, the average per sample came to some 82,000 unique sequences for controls compared with approximately 30,000 for CVID samples.

CVID samples and control samples contributed equivalent amounts of genomic DNA as sequencing input. For every sample, a 60 bp segment covering the rearranged TCRbeta CDR3 region was amplified and then sequenced. The immunoSEQ assay, a bias-corrected multiplex PCR combined with high-throughput sequencing, was used to amplify TCRbeta. Per the authors' processing: Each unique nucleotide sequence was treated as a clone and annotated with V, D and J genes, copy number and frequency. Sequences were labeled productive if in frame, and non-productive if out of frame or containing stop codons. Clonality was calculated from Shannon's entropy as previously described. Mean CDR3 Kyte-Doolittle hydropathy was derived from the predicted amino acid sequences of productive clones. Scaled V gene usage was hierarchically clustered using Manhattan distance and complete linkage with the R hclust function. To assess clone sharing by CDR3 amino acid sequence, 12 repertoires per group were resampled over 100 rounds. Repertoires were searched for 60 to 80 published EBV-specific and approximately 240 published CMV-specific TCRbeta sequences. A couple of CVID samples yielding fewer than 10,000 sequences were excluded from analysis, leaving under 50 CVID repertoires. As stored in TCRdb, this immuneACCESS dataset retains in-frame rearrangements with V and J assigned. A fraction of the clones does not appear; measured against another copy, unresolved V genes explain less than half of the discrepancy, and the remainder lacks a known reason. The V and J calls and clone size are taken from that table; D and trimming were inferred from the DNA. The table puts 50,000 to 65,000 clones in this sample, none counted just once. The ten largest clones take up approximately 1.5% of the sample.

The chain links TRBV7-9 with TRBJ1-5; 5 matching bases give a weak D call of TRBD1. The TCR sequence derives from a person aged 18 to 75 in good health. The material sequenced was peripheral blood mononuclear cells. The CDR3 here reads CASSLAQGGNQPQHF. CDR3 DNA, as far as it was read: TGTGCCAGCAGCTTAGCGCAAGGGGGCAATCAGCCC.